Many counts were recorded for the clone carrying this T cell receptor (beta chain). The target antigen is unknown. This sample is part of a study of T-cell reconstitution after alpha-beta-depleted transplantation in children. As it was prepared, the TCRbeta library received unique molecular identifiers. TCRdb re-called the PCR reads with MiXCR, one entry per CDR3 protein. Among a few hundred thousand distinct CDR3 sequences listed, roughly a tenth were seen once. Study-level findings and limits: Where alpha-beta T cells came from about two months after transplant was reportedly several hundred expanded graft clones. Surviving recipient T cells and thymic progenitors accounted for the high day-60 TCRbeta diversity observed in some patients. Counts and diversity of T cells one year after transplant came mostly from newly produced T cells.

The ends lost 4 bases at V and 4 bases at J; junction bases unmatched: 12. The CDR3 contains 17 residues. This receptor was obtained from a boy younger than two with acute myeloid leukemia, due to receive a stem cell transplant. Sequencing was performed on PBMCs, taken before TCRalphabeta/CD19-depleted stem cell transplant. V and J are TRBV12-3 or TRBV12-4 and TRBJ1-5; TRBD1 matches 8 bases. CDR3 amino acids: CASSSYMQTGGNQPQHF. Written as DNA, the CDR3 is TGTGCCAGCAGTTCCTATATGCAAACAGGGGGAAATCAGCCCCAGCATTTT.